A selection of T cell receptor beta chains follows, all from one sample in a study of T cell responses to AZD1222 COVID-19 vaccine. Method: immunoSEQ multiplex PCR; TCRdb's copy keeps in-frame clones and lacks some. The repertoire has about 120,000 clones, roughly nine tenths of them found once; the top ten carry around 7.5%. This specimen consisted of peripheral blood, obtained on day 0 of AZD1222 vaccination. These receptors all come from an adult in good health. Both conserved end residues are part of each CDR3. A D gene is named only where the DNA matches it firmly. Rows may omit the clone size; those that give it use once, few, many or a size class.

>NA|TRBV19|TRBJ2-7|NA
CASSIRDFGYEQYF
TGTGCCAGTAGTATCCGTGATTTTGGCTACGAGCAGTACTTC
>NA|TRBV5-6|TRBJ2-5|once
CASSLSEGLETQYF
TGTGCCAGCAGCTTGAGTGAAGGGTTGGAGACCCAGTACTTC
>NA|TRBV7-2|TRBJ1-2|NA
CASSLGGVAYGYTF
TGTGCCAGCAGCTTAGGTGGCGTCGCCTATGGCTACACCTTC
>TRBD1|TRBV28|TRBJ1-4|few
CAAQGEKLFF
TGTGCCGCACAGGGGGAAAAACTGTTTTTT
>NA|TRBV7-3|TRBJ1-5|NA
CASSSRRGGQPQHF
TGTGCCAGCAGCTCCCGCAGGGGTGGACAGCCCCAGCATTTT
>NA|TRBV19|TRBJ1-3|NA
CASSGLSGNTIYF
TGTGCCAGTAGTGGGTTGTCTGGAAACACCATATATTTT
>NA|TRBV7-2|TRBJ2-7|NA
CASSPRRTYEQYF
TGTGCCAGCAGCCCCAGACGGACCTACGAGCAGTACTTC
>NA|TRBV30|TRBJ1-1|NA
CACIQGGAEAFF
TGTGCCTGTATACAAGGGGGGGCTGAAGCTTTCTTT
>NA|TRBV27|TRBJ2-6|once
CASSLLGYGANVLTF
TGTGCCAGCAGTTTATTAGGGTATGGGGCCAACGTCCTGACTTTC
>NA|TRBV7-9|TRBJ1-2|NA
CASSLDVSALEGYTF
TGTGCCAGCAGCTTAGACGTTTCGGCTCTCGAGGGCTACACCTTC
>TRBD1|TRBV28|TRBJ1-4|NA
CASSPGTGAEKLFF
TGTGCCAGCAGTCCCGGGACAGGAGCGGAAAAACTGTTTTTT
>TRBD2|TRBV5-8|TRBJ2-1|NA
CASSPLAGISYNEQFF
TGTGCCAGCAGCCCACTAGCGGGAATCTCCTACAATGAGCAGTTCTTC
>TRBD1|TRBV3-1/TRBV3-2|TRBJ2-7|NA
CASSFGTGPNEYF
TGTGCCAGCAGCTTCGGGACAGGGCCAAACGAGTACTTC
>TRBD1|TRBV15|TRBJ1-5|NA
CATSREGAGNQPQHF
TGTGCCACCAGCAGGGAGGGGGCAGGCAATCAGCCCCAGCATTTT
>NA|TRBV2|TRBJ1-2|NA
CASSPPQTGAAYGYTF
TGTGCCAGCAGCCCCCCACAGACAGGAGCGGCCTATGGCTACACCTTC
>NA|TRBV30|TRBJ2-3|once
CAWSSFGTDTQYF
TGTGCCTGGAGTTCCTTCGGCACAGATACGCAGTATTTT
>NA|TRBV27|TRBJ1-5|NA
CASSLTGDQPQHF
TGTGCCAGCAGTTTAACTGGGGATCAGCCCCAGCATTTT
>TRBD2|TRBV2|TRBJ2-1|NA
CASSERAGGMSEQFF
TGTGCCAGCAGTGAGAGAGCGGGGGGAATGAGTGAGCAGTTCTTC
>TRBD1|TRBV5-4|TRBJ2-7|NA
CASSAGTGGQYEQYF
TGTGCCAGCAGCGCAGGGACAGGGGGCCAATACGAGCAGTACTTC
>NA|TRBV9|TRBJ1-4|NA
CASSVAIGEKLFF
TGTGCCAGCAGCGTAGCTATAGGGGAAAAACTGTTTTTT
>NA|TRBV19|TRBJ1-5|NA
CASSITGPYNSIGDNQPQHF
TGTGCCAGTAGTATAACGGGACCCTACAATTCGATCGGTGATAATCAGCCCCAGCATTTT
>NA|TRBV5-4|TRBJ2-2|NA
CASSLISGELFF
TGTGCCAGCAGCTTGATATCCGGGGAGCTGTTTTTT
>NA|TRBV27|TRBJ1-6|NA
CASSLSTALYNSPLHF
TGTGCCAGCAGTTTATCAACAGCCCTCTATAATTCACCCCTCCACTTT
>NA|TRBV25-1|TRBJ1-2|NA
CASLWETGDNYGYTF
TGTGCCAGCCTTTGGGAGACTGGGGATAACTATGGCTACACCTTC
>TRBD1|TRBV24-1|TRBJ2-7|NA
CATSETGVAEQYF
TGTGCCACCAGTGAGACAGGGGTTGCCGAGCAGTACTTC
>TRBD2|TRBV11-2|TRBJ2-3|NA
CASNLAGRTDTQYF
TGTGCCAGCAACCTAGCGGGGCGCACAGATACGCAGTATTTT
>TRBD2|TRBV6-1|TRBJ2-5|many
CASSELAGGSETQYF
TGTGCCAGCAGTGAGTTAGCGGGAGGTTCGGAGACCCAGTACTTC
>NA|TRBV6-5|TRBJ1-4|NA
CASRVAEKLFF
TGTGCCAGCAGGGTTGCTGAAAAACTGTTTTTT
>NA|TRBV29-1|TRBJ1-1|NA
CSVGRENAEAFF
TGCAGCGTCGGAAGGGAAAACGCTGAAGCTTTCTTT
>TRBD1|TRBV3-1/TRBV3-2|TRBJ1-1|NA
CASRPGDRGRTEAFF
TGTGCCAGCAGACCAGGAGACAGGGGTCGAACTGAAGCTTTCTTT
>NA|TRBV5-4|TRBJ1-4|NA
CASSLQGVYEKLFF
TGTGCCAGCAGCTTACAGGGAGTGTATGAAAAACTGTTTTTT
>TRBD2|TRBV28|TRBJ2-3|NA
CASSPGLAGVTDTQYF
TGTGCCAGCAGTCCGGGACTAGCGGGAGTGACAGATACGCAGTATTTT
>TRBD1|TRBV15|TRBJ1-4|NA
CATSSDRGREKLFF
TGTGCCACCAGCTCCGACAGGGGACGGGAAAAACTGTTTTTT
>NA|TRBV2|TRBJ2-1|NA
CASVRASSYNEQFF
TGTGCCAGCGTCCGGGCGAGCTCCTACAATGAGCAGTTCTTC
>TRBD1|TRBV30|TRBJ1-2|NA
CAWSDPPPGQRRGVKGYTF
TGTGCCTGGAGTGACCCCCCGCCGGGACAGAGAAGGGGGGTTAAGGGCTACACCTTC
>NA|TRBV6-6|TRBJ2-2|NA
CASSPRRGGELFF
TGTGCCAGCAGTCCCCGTCGGGGAGGGGAGCTGTTTTTT
>NA|TRBV2|TRBJ2-7|NA
CASRNPGSSYEQYF
TGTGCCAGCAGGAACCCGGGGAGCTCCTACGAGCAGTACTTC
>TRBD1|TRBV5-1|TRBJ1-1|NA
CASSPPDRGPEAFF
TGCGCCAGCAGCCCCCCGGACAGGGGGCCTGAAGCTTTCTTT
>NA|TRBV5-4|TRBJ1-1|NA
CASSLSGGNTEAFF
TGTGCCAGCAGCTTGAGCGGCGGGAACACTGAAGCTTTCTTT
>NA|TRBV19|TRBJ1-1|NA
CASSSGGNTEAFF
TGTGCCAGTAGTTCAGGCGGGAACACTGAAGCTTTCTTT
>NA|TRBV6-2/TRBV6-3|TRBJ1-5|NA
CASSYLGLLGVTGNQPQHF
TGTGCCAGCAGTTACCTCGGGTTATTGGGGGTGACGGGCAATCAGCCCCAGCATTTT
>NA|TRBV6-1|TRBJ2-3|NA
CASSERGRTSYMDTQYF
TGTGCCAGCAGTGAAAGGGGACGGACGTCATATATGGATACGCAGTATTTT
>NA|TRBV7-2|TRBJ1-4|NA
CASSLAGQSNEKLFF
TGTGCCAGCAGCTTAGCCGGACAGTCTAATGAAAAACTGTTTTTT
>NA|TRBV10-3|TRBJ1-1|NA
CATEPWCGTEAFF
TGTGCCACCGAGCCTTGGTGTGGGACTGAAGCTTTCTTT
>NA|TRBV5-5|TRBJ2-2|NA
CASSLVWGGTGELFF
TGTGCCAGCAGCTTGGTATGGGGTGGCACCGGGGAGCTGTTTTTT
>NA|TRBV19|TRBJ2-7|NA
CASSPPGPYEQYF
TGTGCCAGTAGCCCCCCGGGACCCTACGAGCAGTACTTC